This record concerns one T cell receptor (beta chain) sequence. Antigen specificity is unknown. UMI-labeled TRB cDNA libraries were prepared by 5' RACE. TCRdb re-called the 5' RACE reads; every CDR3 protein appears as one record, without DNA. This repertoire includes about 84,000 distinct CDR3 sequences. The CDR3 sequence is 13 residues long. Germline V CDR1 and CDR2: SQVTM, ANQGSEA. The data were obtained in a study of CXCR3-negative and CXCR3-positive naive CD8 T cells. Study results and caveats: Compared with CXCR3-negative naive cells, CXCR3-positive naive cells showed more hydrophobic TRB CDR3s.

The V gene is TRBV29-1, the J gene TRBJ2-5. The sample consisted of naive CXCR3+ CD8+ T cells from blood. This sample's subset: CD45RO-CCR7+CD27+CD95- naive CD8+ T cells expressing CXCR3 (TNR3+). The receptor was derived from a human donor in good health. Some clones in this sample may be carry-over from other donors' samples. CDR3 sequence reads: CSVWWQPQETQYF.